Presented here are 12 T cell receptor beta chains from one specimen sequenced in a study of OX40 agonist ivuxolimab in advanced cancers. The method was immunoSEQ multiplex PCR; TCRdb's version includes in-frame clones alone and lacks a portion of them. The sample lists 50,000 or so clones; roughly 88% were seen once. The starting material was CD4+ or CD8+ T cells sorted from blood, obtained in a trial of the OX40 agonist ivuxolimab. The receptors were gathered from an adult with an advanced solid tumor such as melanoma, head and neck, liver or kidney cancer.

The chain couples TRBV28 to TRBJ1-5; a possible D gene is TRBD1 (6 bases). V was trimmed by 1 base and J by 2 bases, leaving 9 bases between them. The CDR3 sequence is 15 residues long. Germline CDR1 MDHEN, CDR2 SYDVKM. CDR3 sequence: CASSLSGAGNQPQHF. The CDR3, as DNA: TGTGCCAGCAGTTTATCAGGGGCTGGCAATCAGCCCCAGCATTTT.

This clone has a single count. The rearrangement links TRBV5-6 to TRBJ2-5; D is perhaps TRBD2 (5 bases). Judging by the DNA end, TRBJ2-7 fits better; the J call may be wrong. Germline V gene data show CDR1 as SGHDT and CDR2 as YYEEEE. This CDR3 has 15 residues. DNA for the CDR3: TGTGCCAGCAGCCATCCAGGACTCCCTCGAAGCGAGCAGTACTTC. Translating it yields CASSHPGLPRSEQYF.

The rearrangement joins TRBV5-1 to TRBJ1-2, with 9 bases matching TRBD1. Germline trimming cut 4 bases from V and 4 bases from J; bases unmatched to any gene: 8. The CDR3 loop spans 15 amino acids. In germline, CDR1 is SGHRS, CDR2 YFSETQ. The CDR3 region has the DNA TGCGCCAGCAGCGACCGACAGGGGGGAGGCTATGGCTACACCTTC. It encodes CASSDRQGGGYGYTF.

This chain joins TRBV4-1 and TRBJ2-7; TRBD2 might be the D (5 bases). Germline V gives CDR1 MGHRA, CDR2 YSYEKL. This CDR3 contains 14 residues. The V end was cut by 2 bases, the J end by 3 bases, with 11 bases between. The CDR3: CASSQNLAIYEQYF. In nucleotides, the CDR3 is TGCGCCAGCAGCCAAAATCTAGCTATCTACGAGCAGTACTTC.

This chain uses TRBV28 with TRBJ2-5; D call uncertain. Trimming took 4 bases from V and 5 from J, leaving 11 bases between them. The CDR3 spans 13 residues. CDR1 and CDR2 (germline): MDHEN, SYDVKM. CDR3 loop: CASSSEFMETQYF. CDR3 sequence (DNA): TGTGCCAGCAGTTCCGAGTTTATGGAGACCCAGTACTTC. Looking up the rest from reference TRBV28 and TRBJ2-5 gives the full variable domain: DVKVTQSSRYLVKRTGEKVFLECVQDMDHENMFWYRQDPGLGLRLIYFSYDVKMKEKGDIPEGYSVSREKKERFSLILESASTNQTSMYLCASSSEFMETQYFGPGTRLLVL.

J is TRBJ1-2 and V is TRBV5-1; D is unclear. Germline values: CDR1 SGHRS, CDR2 YFSETQ. V gave up 1 base and J gave up 1 base, with 5 bases separating them. The CDR3 extends over 13 amino acids. DNA of the CDR3: TGCGCCAGCAGCTTGTCGGGTAACTATGGCTACACCTTC. Translation gives CASSLSGNYGYTF.

V is TRBV10-1 and J is TRBJ2-1, with 10 nucleotides matching TRBD2. Germline V gene data show CDR1 as WNHNN and CDR2 as SYGVQD (reference sequence). The J segment lost 7 bases and the V segment lost 6 bases, leaving 9 bases of the junction unmatched. The CDR3 runs to 15 residues. CDR3 sequence reads: CASSAAGGASNEQFF. DNA of the CDR3: TGCGCCAGCAGCGCAGCGGGAGGGGCGAGTAATGAGCAGTTCTTC.

This clone appeared once. The chain employs TRBV5-6 and TRBJ1-1; the match to TRBD1 covers 12 bases. Trimming cost V 4 bases and J 5 bases; bases outside gene matches: 9. In germline, CDR1 is SGHDT, CDR2 YYEEEE. The CDR3 runs to 16 residues. The CDR3 reads CASSRGTGGGITEAFF. The CDR3, as DNA: TGTGCCAGCAGCCGCGGGACAGGGGGCGGGATTACTGAAGCTTTCTTT.

DNA for the CDR3: TGTGCCAGCAGTGTCGGGGGGAATGAGCAGTTCTTC. It translates to CASSVGGNEQFF. The rearrangement links TRBV2 to TRBJ2-1; 7 bases fit TRBD2. This CDR3 has 12 residues. CDR1 SNHLY and CDR2 FYNNEI come from the germline V gene. The V gene end was trimmed by 4 bases and the J gene end by 7 bases; junction bases not matched to a gene: 1.

The chain couples TRBV7-9 to TRBJ2-3; TRBD2 agrees at 7 bases. The ends lost 5 bases at V and 1 base at J; junction bases unmatched: 6. This CDR3 comprises 15 residues. Germline CDR1 reads SEHNR; CDR2 reads FQNEAQ (reference sequence). The CDR3 DNA follows: TGTGCCAGCAGCCACGGCGCGGGAGGCACAGATACGCAGTATTTT. Translating it yields CASSHGAGGTDTQYF.

V gene TRBV6-1 combines with J gene TRBJ2-6; D perhaps matches TRBD1 (5 bases). The CDR3 is 15 residues long. Germline lookup yields CDR1 MNHNS and CDR2 SASEGT. The V end was cut by 6 bases, the J end by 2 bases, with 11 bases between. In DNA, the CDR3 is TGTGCCAGCAGGGATACAGGAGCTGGGGCCAACGTCCTGACTTTC. It specifies CASRDTGAGANVLTF.

The V call is TRBV28, the J call TRBJ2-3; tentative D call: TRBD1 (5 bases). Germline CDR1 and CDR2: MDHEN and SYDVKM. With 6 bases removed from V and 3 bases from J, the gap between germline ends came to 10 bases. This CDR3 has 13 residues. CDR3 amino acids: CASRGPGTDTQYF. In DNA form, the CDR3 reads TGTGCCAGCAGGGGGCCCGGGACAGATACGCAGTATTTT.